A single sample gave rise to the 9 T cell receptor beta chains below, sequenced in a study of technical replicates of blood from several donors. TCRdb keeps only in-frame clones here, not all; method: immunoSEQ multiplex PCR. The top ten clones hold 0.25% of a sample with about 83,000 clones, just over 90% of them seen once. The specimen sequenced was T cells isolated from PBMCs. The receptors stem from a human donor in good health.

Only a few counts were recorded for this clone. The CDR3 is CASSPQEGNSNQPQHF. The CDR3 DNA is TGTGCCAGCTCACCCCAGGAGGGGAATAGCAATCAGCCCCAGCATTTT. J is TRBJ1-5 and V is TRBV18; weak D call: TRBD1 (5 bases). Per the germline V gene, CDR1 is KGHSH and CDR2 is LQKENI. Trimming shortened V by 3 bases and J by 0 bases, and 12 bases separated the two germline ends. The CDR3 is made up of 16 amino acids.

This chain links TRBV5-4 with TRBJ2-7; perhaps TRBD2 as D (5 bases). This CDR3 comprises 20 residues. V lost 4 bases and J lost 4, with 33 bases in between. Per germline, CDR1 SGHNT and CDR2 YYREEE (reference sequence). CDR3 sequence reads: CASSGGWNGENRGPFYEQYF. CDR3 nucleotides: TGTGCCAGCAGCGGTGGTTGGAACGGGGAGAATCGAGGACCCTTTTACGAGCAGTACTTC.

CDR3 amino acids: CASSFPAAHEQFF. In nucleotides, the CDR3 is TGTGCCAGCAGTTTCCCTGCCGCGCATGAGCAGTTCTTC. This chain connects TRBV27 to TRBJ2-1; D gene ambiguous. There are 13 residues in the CDR3. V lost 3 bases, J lost 8 bases, and 11 bases lay in between. Per the germline V gene, CDR1 is MNHEY and CDR2 is SMNVEV (reference sequence).

The chain has TRBV27 and TRBJ2-7; no firm D call. Germline V lookup: CDR1 MNHEY, CDR2 SMNVEV (reference sequence). The V and J ends lost 5 bases and 0 bases respectively, with 8 bases between them. This CDR3 is built from 13 residues. The CDR3 DNA is TGTGCCAGCAGTGCCCTTAGCTCCTACGAGCAGTACTTC. Protein: CASSALSSYEQYF.

This clone was seen a single time. In nucleotides, the CDR3 is TGTGCCAGCTCACCGACAGGTACCCAATCTAACTATGGCTACACCTTC. This encodes CASSPTGTQSNYGYTF. The chain is built from TRBV18 and TRBJ1-2; D perhaps matches TRBD1 (6 bases). Germline V gene sequence: CDR1 KGHSH, CDR2 LQKENI. The CDR3 covers 16 residues. Trimming stripped 3 bases from V and 0 bases from J, with 14 bases between.

CDR3 amino acids: CASSQLAHTGELFF. CDR3 coding DNA: TGTGCCAGCAGCCAACTAGCGCACACCGGGGAGCTGTTTTTT. The chain employs TRBV6-4 and TRBJ2-2, with 7 nucleotides matching TRBD2. The germline V gene encodes CDR1 MRHNA and CDR2 SNTAGT. V was pared by 6 bases and J by 3 bases, with 4 bases of the junction left unmatched. The CDR3 contains 14 residues.

A word on this clone: Mismatch with germline at one junction end may stem from a read error. The chain joins TRBV7-7 to TRBJ1-3; 8 bases align to TRBD1. Germline V lookup: CDR1 SSHAT, CDR2 FNYEAQ (reference sequence). CDR3 length: 15 residues. CDR3 sequence: CASSRGQGYGNTIYF. DNA of the CDR3: TGTGCTAGCAGCCGTGGACAGGGCTATGGAAACACCATATATTTT.

V gene TRBV6-5 combines with J gene TRBJ2-2; D is possibly TRBD1 (6 bases). CDR1 is MNHEY, CDR2 SVGAGI, per germline. Trimming pared 6 bases from V and 5 bases from J, leaving 13 bases between. CDR3 length equals 14 residues. In DNA, the CDR3 is TGTGCCAGCAGACAGGGCACAGGGACCGGGGAGCTGTTTTTT. As protein: CASRQGTGTGELFF.

The J gene is TRBJ1-2, the V gene TRBV11-2; D perhaps matches TRBD1 (5 bases). CDR1 is SGHAT and CDR2 is FQNNGV in the germline V gene. The CDR3 has 14 amino acids. V was pared by 7 bases and J by 8 bases, with 20 bases between. The DNA for the CDR3 is TGTGCCAGCATCCTACTCCCAGGGATTGGAGGCTACACCTTC. Translated: CASILLPGIGGYTF.